This T cell receptor (beta chain) was sequenced during a study of cytomegalovirus exposure and HLA in healthy donors (dated by TCRdb to 2015 to 2018). Turning to the overall study: The 550 to 750 repertoires of the first cohort and the approximately 130 validation repertoires were produced on the same platform, according to a later analysis. Along with the approximately 700-subject first cohort, a separate validation cohort of over a hundred different subjects was used. The aim of the study was to test whether cataloging public T cell receptors could identify signatures of past pathogen exposure. To predict cytomegalovirus infection status, the study combined high-throughput TCR immunosequencing, statistical association of individual TCRs with disease status, and machine learning. Results the study describes overall, beyond this receptor: Across donors, most TCR sequences were observed very rarely, whereas some public TCRs were present in many individuals. Subsequent analysis determined that TCRs grouped into clusters in the first cohort also showed a tendency toward co-occurrence across the 120 validation repertoires, and about 93% of cluster scores exceeded 0. It was suggested by the authors that the approach could potentially be generalized to other disease states and immunological phenotypes. The validation cohort had no HLA typing available for a later analysis, so co-occurrence within that cohort was assessed over all 120 or so repertoires. The study listed approximately 160 TCR beta chains as associated with cytomegalovirus. A few of the identified cytomegalovirus-associated TCR beta chains were confirmed in vitro to be specific for cytomegalovirus antigens. Cytomegalovirus status was reported to be diagnosed by the classifier with high specificity and sensitivity in both the original and validation cohorts.

The V and J ends are trimmed by 0 bases and 6 bases, leaving 12 bases between them. For CDR1 and CDR2, the germline V gene (reference sequence) lists MNHNY and SVGAGI. The CDR3 runs 14 residues from the cysteine to the phenylalanine. Only the CDR3 DNA stays, 42 bases, in frame from base 1. This clone appeared many times. Its antigen is still unknown. Base qualities were left out, and no much larger clone turns up one base away. Donors formed part of the validation cohort, which comprised 120 subjects and was distinct from the first cohort of roughly 600 subjects. The library came from the immunoSEQ multiplex PCR assay. In the authors' own workflow: A statistical classification framework was built to diagnose cytomegalovirus status from the catalog of TCR beta chain sequences. In its TCRdb copy, this immuneACCESS table keeps in-frame sequences only and misses some clones. Where compared with another copy, unresolved V genes explain less than half of these, and the others have no known cause. For V, J and clone size, that table is used; D and trimming come from the DNA. This sample lists 150,000 to 200,000 clones; 84% were detected once. In total, the top ten clones hold less than 9% of the sample.

This clonotype was obtained from a man aged 18 to 30 in good health and CMV-seropositive. The sample comprised PBMCs. The V gene is TRBV6-6 and the J gene is TRBJ2-7; tentative D gene TRBD2, with 5 bases matching. The DNA sequence follows: TGTGCCAGCAGTTACTCCGGGGAAACGGCCGAGCAGTACTTC. Translation gives CASSYSGETAEQYF.